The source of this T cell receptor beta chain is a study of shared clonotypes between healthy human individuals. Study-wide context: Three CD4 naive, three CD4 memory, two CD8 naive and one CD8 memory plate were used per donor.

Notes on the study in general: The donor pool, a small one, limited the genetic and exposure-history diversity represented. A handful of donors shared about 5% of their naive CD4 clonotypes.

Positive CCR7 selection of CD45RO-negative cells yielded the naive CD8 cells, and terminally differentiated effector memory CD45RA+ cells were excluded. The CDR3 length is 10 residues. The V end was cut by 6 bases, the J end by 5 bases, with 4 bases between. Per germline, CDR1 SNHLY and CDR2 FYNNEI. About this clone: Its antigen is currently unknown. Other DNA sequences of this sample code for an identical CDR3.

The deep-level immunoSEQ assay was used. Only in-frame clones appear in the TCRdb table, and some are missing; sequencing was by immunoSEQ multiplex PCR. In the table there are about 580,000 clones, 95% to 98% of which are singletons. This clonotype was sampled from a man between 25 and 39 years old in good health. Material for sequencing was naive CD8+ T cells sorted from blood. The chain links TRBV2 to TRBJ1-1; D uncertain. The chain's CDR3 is CASRGTEAFF. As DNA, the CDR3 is TGTGCCAGCAGAGGAACTGAAGCTTTCTTT.